A selection of T cell receptor beta chains follows, all from one sample in a study of blood T cell repertoires in COVID-19. Sequenced by immunoSEQ multiplex PCR; TCRdb stores in-frame clones only, minus some. Of about 150,000 clones in the sample, roughly 86% were seen once. The sequencing input was peripheral blood. All receptors come from a man aged 55 to 70 with COVID-19, enrolled during active disease. CDR3s include the opening cysteine and the closing phenylalanine or tryptophan.

j_gene	v_gene	CDR3aa
TRBJ1-4	TRBV18	CASSRRGLGPPNEKLFF
TRBJ1-2	TRBV7-9	CASSLARGQDADFGYTF
TRBJ1-5	TRBV30	CAWNGGASNQPQHF
TRBJ1-4	TRBV7-9	CASSLISRGKDKTNEKLFF
TRBJ2-1	TRBV7-2	CASSLTDSHNEQFF
TRBJ2-7	TRBV7-2	CASSSTRDSSYEQYF
TRBJ1-5	TRBV5-3	CARSSGENRGPPSPNQPQHF
TRBJ2-1	TRBV20-1	CSARLAVKQFF
TRBJ1-1	TRBV5-8	CASSLRAQMNTEAFF
TRBJ2-2	TRBV18	CASSPLLARSTGELFF
TRBJ1-1	TRBV25-1	CASSEYGGVEAFF
TRBJ1-4	TRBV15	CATSNPGQLNEKLFF
TRBJ1-2	TRBV6-5	CASRSDRGGNYGYTF
TRBJ2-2	TRBV7-2	CASSIGTSGGQTGELFF
TRBJ2-7	TRBV5-1	CASSLGSGQLGEQYF
TRBJ2-5	TRBV19	CASSSAGQETQYF
TRBJ1-1	TRBV15	CATSSRKTETEAFF
TRBJ2-5	TRBV6-2/TRBV6-3	CASSYPTAIQETQYF
TRBJ2-3	TRBV6-6	CASSSGGWGTQYF
TRBJ1-2	TRBV28	CASRLGGGSYTF
TRBJ1-3	TRBV19	CASRPQGVSGNTIYF
TRBJ2-3	TRBV6-5	CASRVGLATDTQYF
TRBJ1-6	TRBV5-6	CASSLVPGENSPLHF
TRBJ2-7	TRBV11-2	CASSPGQGLGEQYF
TRBJ1-2	TRBV28	CASSTTGQRGYTF
TRBJ2-7	TRBV12-3/TRBV12-4	CASRPSGRYEQYF
TRBJ2-3	TRBV18	CASSPPNRVGDTQYF
TRBJ1-5	TRBV19	CASRGQGGNQPQHF
TRBJ2-5	TRBV5-1	CASSLKRGGRETQYF
TRBJ2-4	TRBV10-3	CAISDSLAKNIQYF
TRBJ1-4	TRBV19	CASSRDSRYEKLFF
TRBJ2-7	TRBV2	CASIRQGVGYEQYF
TRBJ1-5	TRBV7-2	CASSHESGFGNQPQHF
TRBJ1-4	TRBV4-3	CASSQDRPPNEKLFF
TRBJ2-2	TRBV4-2	CASSPTSGRDGELFF
TRBJ1-5	TRBV19	CASSIGTASNQPQHF
TRBJ2-1	TRBV7-2	CASSLGQWSLEQFF
TRBJ1-3	TRBV7-3	CASSDRPGQGGNTIYF
TRBJ2-2	TRBV19	CASQDRGRTNTGELFF
TRBJ1-1	TRBV6-5	CASSYSMRSPEAFF
TRBJ2-6	TRBV24-1	CATSDRDRGDSGANVLTF
TRBJ1-6	TRBV7-2	CASSSQLSGNSPLHF
TRBJ1-6	TRBV3-1/TRBV3-2	CASSQRDRVSPLHF